What follows is one TCR beta chain and its context. The table came from immunoSEQ multiplex PCR; TCRdb's copy has only in-frame clones and leaves some out. This repertoire shows 130,000 or so clones, around 80% found once; its top ten account for approximately 2.4%. The sample originates from a study of blood T cell repertoires in COVID-19. The CDR3 consists of 14 residues. V lost 5 bases to trimming and J lost 4 bases; unmatched junction nucleotides: 2. Germline V gene data show CDR1 as LNHDA and CDR2 as SQIVND (reference sequence). The J gene is TRBJ1-5, the V gene TRBV19, with TRBD1 matching over 10 bases. The sample was PBMCs or T cells enriched from blood (not recorded which). This sequence was found in a middle-aged man with acute COVID-19. The CDR3 DNA sequence: TGTGCCAGTAGTTCGGGACAGGGGAATCAGCCCCAGCATTTT. It encodes CASSSGQGNQPQHF.